The present T cell receptor beta chain was sequenced within a study of cytomegalovirus exposure and HLA in healthy donors. At the level of the study: Tens of millions of unique TCRs, all from HLA-typed donors, were included in an early release of the data.

PCR amplification relied on 60 Vbeta primers (plus 13 Jbeta primers). The data were produced by immunoSEQ multiplex PCR, yet TCRdb's version contains in-frame clones alone and is incomplete. The sample consists of about 190,000 clones, roughly 13% of them appearing once. The V segment lost 8 bases and the J segment 2 bases; nucleotides outside the gene matches: 6. Germline V gene data show CDR1 as WSHSY and CDR2 as SAAADI. This CDR3 contains 14 residues. Of note for this clone: Its antigen remains unidentified.

Study observations and caveats: In a later analysis, TCR beta V- and J-gene trimming was associated with a missense DCLRE1C variant. Available immune exposure information was restricted to CMV serostatus only. Versus the roughly 640-donor mean, an Asian-associated ancestry cluster reportedly showed fewer N-insertions in a later analysis.

This TCR was sampled from a man in his fifties or sixties in good health and CMV-seropositive. The sequencing sample was made of PBMCs. This chain uses TRBV10-2 with TRBJ2-7, with TRBD2 matching 10 bases. This CDR3 reads CASSSGGFTYEQYV. The CDR3 bases are TGCGCCAGCTCTAGCGGGGGTTTTACCTACGAGCAGTACGTC.